These T cell receptor beta chains were read from a single sample in a study of shared clonotypes between healthy human individuals. The table came from immunoSEQ multiplex PCR; TCRdb's copy has only in-frame clones and leaves some out. The sample lists 600,000 or so clones, more than 95% occurring once. The sequenced material came from naive CD8+ T cells sorted from blood. The receptor set was obtained from a man aged 30 to 39 in good health. Each CDR3 is given with its conserved first and last residue. Fields, in order: CDR3 length, clone size, J gene, V gene, D gene, CDR3 protein, CDR3 DNA. A D gene is named only where the DNA matches it firmly. Rows may omit the clone size; those that give it use once, few, many or a size class.

cdr3_length: 13
clone_size: -
j_call: TRBJ2-3
v_call: TRBV5-1
d_call: -
cdr3_aa: CASSLVPLDTQYF
cdr3_nt: TGCGCCAGCAGTTTGGTCCCATTGGATACGCAGTATTTT

cdr3_length: 12
clone_size: -
j_call: TRBJ2-1
v_call: TRBV2
d_call: -
cdr3_aa: CASRGRWNEQFF
cdr3_nt: TGTGCCAGCAGGGGCCGCTGGAATGAGCAGTTCTTC

cdr3_length: 15
clone_size: -
j_call: TRBJ1-4
v_call: TRBV7-9
d_call: -
cdr3_aa: CASSSPTGSNEKLFF
cdr3_nt: TGTGCCAGCAGCTCACCAACAGGTTCTAATGAAAAACTGTTTTTT

cdr3_length: 18
clone_size: -
j_call: TRBJ2-2
v_call: TRBV11-2
d_call: -
cdr3_aa: CASSLVRWDIIRTGELFF
cdr3_nt: TGTGCCAGCAGCTTAGTTCGGTGGGACATTATTCGGACCGGGGAGCTGTTTTTT

cdr3_length: 14
clone_size: -
j_call: TRBJ2-1
v_call: TRBV6-5
d_call: TRBD2
cdr3_aa: CASSYQTSVDEQFF
cdr3_nt: TGTGCCAGCAGTTACCAGACTAGCGTGGATGAGCAGTTCTTC

cdr3_length: 11
clone_size: -
j_call: TRBJ2-3
v_call: TRBV6-5
d_call: TRBD1
cdr3_aa: CASGAGTGTYF
cdr3_nt: TGTGCCAGCGGCGCCGGGACAGGGACGTATTTT

cdr3_length: 12
clone_size: -
j_call: TRBJ2-1
v_call: TRBV29-1
d_call: TRBD1
cdr3_aa: CSLGQGNAEQFF
cdr3_nt: TGCAGCTTAGGACAGGGTAACGCTGAGCAGTTCTTC

cdr3_length: 14
clone_size: -
j_call: TRBJ2-1
v_call: TRBV5-1
d_call: TRBD1
cdr3_aa: CASKTGQGPGAGIF
cdr3_nt: TGCGCCAGCAAAACAGGACAGGGGCCCGGTGCCGGGATCTTC

cdr3_length: 15
clone_size: -
j_call: TRBJ2-5
v_call: TRBV6-5
d_call: -
cdr3_aa: CASSYSIGAGETQYF
cdr3_nt: TGTGCCAGCAGTTACTCGATCGGCGCTGGAGAGACCCAGTACTTC

cdr3_length: 15
clone_size: -
j_call: TRBJ2-1
v_call: TRBV7-9
d_call: TRBD1
cdr3_aa: CASSLWDSSYNEQFF
cdr3_nt: TGTGCCAGCAGCTTATGGGACAGCTCCTACAATGAGCAGTTCTTC

cdr3_length: 15
clone_size: -
j_call: TRBJ1-1
v_call: TRBV13
d_call: -
cdr3_aa: CASSLVLSPDTEAFF
cdr3_nt: TGTGCCAGCAGCTTAGTTTTATCTCCGGACACTGAAGCTTTCTTT

cdr3_length: 16
clone_size: once
j_call: TRBJ1-1
v_call: TRBV9
d_call: TRBD1
cdr3_aa: CASSVGMGQGNTEAFF
cdr3_nt: TGTGCCAGCAGCGTAGGCATGGGACAGGGGAACACTGAAGCTTTCTTT

cdr3_length: 13
clone_size: -
j_call: TRBJ1-2
v_call: TRBV9
d_call: -
cdr3_aa: CASSPPSGYGYTF
cdr3_nt: TGTGCCAGCAGCCCACCAAGCGGGTATGGCTACACCTTC

cdr3_length: 14
clone_size: -
j_call: TRBJ2-3
v_call: TRBV5-4
d_call: -
cdr3_aa: CASSFGGRTDTQYF
cdr3_nt: TGTGCCAGCAGCTTCGGGGGAAGAACAGATACGCAGTATTTT

cdr3_length: 17
clone_size: -
j_call: TRBJ2-7
v_call: TRBV28
d_call: TRBD2
cdr3_aa: CASSLTGGLGRAYEQYF
cdr3_nt: TGTGCCAGCAGTTTAACGGGGGGTTTAGGGAGAGCCTACGAGCAGTACTTC

cdr3_length: 16
clone_size: -
j_call: TRBJ2-7
v_call: TRBV27
d_call: TRBD2
cdr3_aa: CASSPRGVGRSYEQYF
cdr3_nt: TGTGCCAGCAGTCCGCGGGGGGTGGGACGCTCCTACGAGCAGTACTTC

cdr3_length: 15
clone_size: -
j_call: TRBJ1-4
v_call: TRBV5-1
d_call: -
cdr3_aa: CASSLEVQPNEKLFF
cdr3_nt: TGCGCCAGCAGCTTGGAGGTGCAACCCAATGAAAAACTGTTTTTT

cdr3_length: 16
clone_size: -
j_call: TRBJ2-1
v_call: TRBV4-1
d_call: -
cdr3_aa: CASSQNLGGVYNEQFF
cdr3_nt: TGCGCCAGCAGCCAGAACCTCGGTGGGGTGTACAATGAGCAGTTCTTC

cdr3_length: 17
clone_size: -
j_call: TRBJ2-1
v_call: TRBV9
d_call: -
cdr3_aa: CASSPPPWASEYNEQFF
cdr3_nt: TGTGCCAGCAGCCCTCCCCCTTGGGCTAGCGAGTACAATGAGCAGTTCTTC

cdr3_length: 11
clone_size: -
j_call: TRBJ1-1
v_call: TRBV20-1
d_call: -
cdr3_aa: CSARPYTEAFF
cdr3_nt: TGCAGTGCTAGACCGTACACTGAAGCTTTCTTT

cdr3_length: 15
clone_size: -
j_call: TRBJ1-1
v_call: TRBV11-2
d_call: -
cdr3_aa: CASSPWGGMNTEAFF
cdr3_nt: TGTGCCAGCAGCCCCTGGGGGGGAATGAACACTGAAGCTTTCTTT

cdr3_length: 20
clone_size: -
j_call: TRBJ1-1
v_call: TRBV30
d_call: -
cdr3_aa: CAWISVVRGIMSLMNTEAFF
cdr3_nt: TGTGCCTGGATATCGGTTGTGAGGGGGATAATGAGCCTTATGAACACTGAAGCTTTCTTT

cdr3_length: 16
clone_size: once
j_call: TRBJ2-1
v_call: TRBV11-2
d_call: -
cdr3_aa: CASSLDGLRIYNEQFF
cdr3_nt: TGTGCCAGCAGCTTAGACGGACTTAGGATCTACAATGAGCAGTTCTTC

cdr3_length: 14
clone_size: -
j_call: TRBJ1-1
v_call: TRBV28
d_call: TRBD1
cdr3_aa: CASSSYRGYTEAFF
cdr3_nt: TGTGCCAGCAGTTCCTACAGGGGTTACACTGAAGCTTTCTTT

cdr3_length: 16
clone_size: -
j_call: TRBJ1-4
v_call: TRBV7-6
d_call: -
cdr3_aa: CASSLEFSGTNEKLFF
cdr3_nt: TGTGCCAGCAGCTTAGAATTTTCAGGGACTAATGAAAAACTGTTTTTT

cdr3_length: 15
clone_size: -
j_call: TRBJ2-3
v_call: TRBV5-1
d_call: -
cdr3_aa: CASSSDLLGTDTQYF
cdr3_nt: TGCGCCAGCAGCTCGGACCTCCTTGGCACAGATACGCAGTATTTT

cdr3_length: 11
clone_size: -
j_call: TRBJ2-7
v_call: TRBV11-2
d_call: -
cdr3_aa: CASSLIYEQYF
cdr3_nt: TGTGCCAGCAGCTTAATATACGAGCAGTACTTC

cdr3_length: 16
clone_size: -
j_call: TRBJ2-1
v_call: TRBV13
d_call: -
cdr3_aa: CASSLFFDGGHNEQFF
cdr3_nt: TGTGCCAGCAGCCTATTCTTCGACGGTGGCCACAATGAGCAGTTCTTC

cdr3_length: 15
clone_size: -
j_call: TRBJ2-1
v_call: TRBV4-1
d_call: -
cdr3_aa: CASSSGTISYNEQFF
cdr3_nt: TGCGCCAGCAGCTCCGGGACAATCTCCTACAATGAGCAGTTCTTC

cdr3_length: 13
clone_size: -
j_call: TRBJ2-7
v_call: TRBV27
d_call: -
cdr3_aa: CASTPAGDYEQYF
cdr3_nt: TGTGCCAGCACCCCGGCCGGAGACTACGAGCAGTACTTC

cdr3_length: 16
clone_size: -
j_call: TRBJ1-2
v_call: TRBV18
d_call: TRBD1
cdr3_aa: CASSSTGNRIDYGYTF
cdr3_nt: TGTGCCAGCTCATCGACAGGGAATCGGATCGACTATGGCTACACCTTC

cdr3_length: 14
clone_size: -
j_call: TRBJ2-6
v_call: TRBV9
d_call: -
cdr3_aa: CASSVGAGANVLTF
cdr3_nt: TGTGCCAGCAGCGTAGGAGCTGGGGCCAACGTCCTGACTTTC

cdr3_length: 12
clone_size: once
j_call: TRBJ1-1
v_call: TRBV28
d_call: -
cdr3_aa: CASSLGGPEAFF
cdr3_nt: TGTGCCAGCAGTTTAGGGGGTCCTGAAGCTTTCTTT

cdr3_length: 14
clone_size: -
j_call: TRBJ2-5
v_call: TRBV7-2
d_call: -
cdr3_aa: CASTVTGHQVAQYF
cdr3_nt: TGTGCCAGCACCGTGACTGGGCACCAAGTGGCCCAGTACTTC

cdr3_length: 15
clone_size: -
j_call: TRBJ1-1
v_call: TRBV4-3
d_call: -
cdr3_aa: CASSQDARGGTEAFF
cdr3_nt: TGCGCCAGCAGCCAAGATGCCAGGGGTGGGACTGAAGCTTTCTTT

cdr3_length: 14
clone_size: -
j_call: TRBJ2-1
v_call: TRBV27
d_call: TRBD2
cdr3_aa: CASSSSGRRGEQFF
cdr3_nt: TGTGCCAGCAGTTCCAGCGGGAGGCGGGGTGAGCAGTTCTTC

cdr3_length: 15
clone_size: -
j_call: TRBJ2-3
v_call: TRBV11-2
d_call: TRBD2
cdr3_aa: CASSLVASGWDTQYF
cdr3_nt: TGTGCCAGCAGCTTAGTGGCTAGCGGATGGGATACGCAGTATTTT

cdr3_length: 11
clone_size: -
j_call: TRBJ2-1
v_call: TRBV29-1
d_call: -
cdr3_aa: CSVAQGYEQFF
cdr3_nt: TGCAGCGTTGCCCAGGGTTATGAGCAGTTCTTC

cdr3_length: 13
clone_size: -
j_call: TRBJ2-2
v_call: TRBV4-3
d_call: -
cdr3_aa: CASGRANTGELFF
cdr3_nt: TGCGCCAGCGGAAGGGCGAACACCGGGGAGCTGTTTTTT

cdr3_length: 12
clone_size: -
j_call: TRBJ2-1
v_call: TRBV6-5
d_call: -
cdr3_aa: CASGYGVNEQFF
cdr3_nt: TGTGCCAGCGGATATGGGGTCAATGAGCAGTTCTTC

cdr3_length: 16
clone_size: -
j_call: TRBJ1-4
v_call: TRBV14
d_call: -
cdr3_aa: CASSTLDRSTNEKLFF
cdr3_nt: TGTGCCAGCAGCACCCTGGACAGATCAACTAATGAAAAACTGTTTTTT

cdr3_length: 16
clone_size: once
j_call: TRBJ2-2
v_call: TRBV27
d_call: -
cdr3_aa: CASTTGGPRRGGELFF
cdr3_nt: TGTGCCAGCACCACCGGGGGGCCAAGGAGGGGCGGGGAGCTGTTTTTT

cdr3_length: 14
clone_size: -
j_call: TRBJ2-1
v_call: TRBV10-3
d_call: -
cdr3_aa: CATERGLVNNEQFF
cdr3_nt: TGTGCCACCGAACGGGGACTGGTTAACAATGAGCAGTTCTTC

cdr3_length: 13
clone_size: -
j_call: TRBJ2-1
v_call: TRBV11-2
d_call: -
cdr3_aa: CASSSTMELSAFF
cdr3_nt: TGTGCCAGCAGCTCCACTATGGAACTTTCGGCGTTCTTC

cdr3_length: 12
clone_size: -
j_call: TRBJ1-2
v_call: TRBV19
d_call: -
cdr3_aa: CASNSGLDGYTF
cdr3_nt: TGTGCCAGTAACTCAGGGTTGGATGGCTACACCTTC

cdr3_length: 13
clone_size: -
j_call: TRBJ2-3
v_call: TRBV7-7
d_call: -
cdr3_aa: CASSLNGGDTQYF
cdr3_nt: TGTGCTAGCAGCTTGAATGGAGGAGATACGCAGTATTTT

cdr3_length: 11
clone_size: -
j_call: TRBJ2-7
v_call: TRBV29-1
d_call: TRBD2
cdr3_aa: CSVELAGGLYF
cdr3_nt: TGCAGCGTTGAACTAGCGGGAGGGCTGTACTTC

cdr3_length: 13
clone_size: -
j_call: TRBJ1-2
v_call: TRBV6-1
d_call: -
cdr3_aa: CASSGLDNYGYTF
cdr3_nt: TGTGCCAGCAGTGGATTGGATAACTATGGCTACACCTTC

cdr3_length: 13
clone_size: -
j_call: TRBJ2-1
v_call: TRBV10-3
d_call: TRBD2
cdr3_aa: CAIRETSGRGQFF
cdr3_nt: TGTGCTATCCGAGAAACTAGCGGGAGAGGGCAGTTCTTC

cdr3_length: 15
clone_size: -
j_call: TRBJ2-1
v_call: TRBV27
d_call: TRBD2
cdr3_aa: CASTYLAGGRNEQFF
cdr3_nt: TGTGCCAGCACATACTTAGCGGGAGGGAGGAATGAGCAGTTCTTC

cdr3_length: 15
clone_size: -
j_call: TRBJ2-7
v_call: TRBV11-2
d_call: TRBD2
cdr3_aa: CASSFGSGSPYEQYF
cdr3_nt: TGTGCCAGCAGCTTCGGGAGCGGGAGCCCCTACGAGCAGTACTTC

cdr3_length: 15
clone_size: -
j_call: TRBJ2-5
v_call: TRBV11-1
d_call: -
cdr3_aa: CASSPITGSRETQYF
cdr3_nt: TGTGCCAGCAGCCCAATAACAGGGTCCCGGGAGACCCAGTACTTC

cdr3_length: 15
clone_size: -
j_call: TRBJ1-1
v_call: TRBV27
d_call: TRBD1
cdr3_aa: CASSWGTGRNTEAFF
cdr3_nt: TGTGCCAGCAGTTGGGGGACAGGGCGCAACACTGAAGCTTTCTTT